This T cell receptor beta chain emerged from a study of CD8 T cells in Susac syndrome. At the level of the study: Treatment status at blood draw for the Susac syndrome patients was therapy-naive, corticosteroids, or intravenous immunoglobulin alone.

Note on this clonotype: Its antigen is currently unknown.

Study observations and caveats: Clonal expansion was absent from the CD4+ T cell repertoires in Susac syndrome.

A quantity of about 0.5 to 1 ug RNA underwent reverse transcription using random hexamers. Multiplex PCR with immunoSEQ amplified the TCR beta CDR3 across 54 Vbeta and 13 Jbeta. TCRdb used MiXCR to reprocess the immunoSEQ multiplex PCR reads, holding one entry per CDR3 protein. Among 80,000 or so distinct CDR3 sequences, more than 85% were seen once, and the ten largest hold 0.4% to 0.55%. High-throughput TCR beta sequencing covered peripheral CD8+ and CD4+ T cells. V was clipped by 2 bases and J by 4 bases, with 17 bases between them. In germline, CDR1 is GTSNPN, CDR2 SVGIG (reference sequence). The CDR3 covers 15 residues.

This sequence joins TRBV30 and TRBJ1-1; D possibly corresponds to TRBD1 (5 bases). The sample taken for sequencing was CD4+ T cells from PBMCs. The sequence came from a human donor with Susac syndrome. The CDR3 DNA reads as TGTGCCTGGAGTAGGCAGGGAGATTGGCGCACTGAAGCTTTCTTT. Its protein product is CAWSRQGDWRTEAFF.